Sequencing of this T cell receptor (beta chain) was carried out in a study of cytomegalovirus exposure and HLA in healthy donors. Study-level findings and limits: Differences between HLA loci emerged in a later analysis of TCR association rates, with DRB1 most and HLA-C fewest.

Deletions cut 4 bases from V and 2 bases from J, with 12 bases between. This CDR3 has 14 residues. Per germline, CDR1 MGHRA and CDR2 YSYEKL. Despite likely unrecorded immune exposures, the donors were nominally healthy at the time of sampling. Of note for this clone: What it binds is unknown.

The PCR had 60 Vbeta and 13 Jbeta primers. In the original processing: It was a later analysis that counted about 80 million unique TCR beta chains, of which approximately 9.9 million were shared. TCRdb keeps only in-frame clones here, not all; method: immunoSEQ multiplex PCR. That table is the source of V, J and clone size, and D and trimming were worked out from the DNA. In the table there are 85,000 to 90,000 clones, 85% to 90% of which are singletons. The chain joins TRBV4-1 to TRBJ2-7; unclear D gene. Sequencing was carried out using PBMCs. This TCR derives from a man aged 18 to 30 in good health and CMV-seronegative. The CDR3 loop is CASSLSVTTYEQYF. Written as DNA, the CDR3 is TGCGCCAGCAGCCTAAGCGTTACCACCTACGAGCAGTACTTC.